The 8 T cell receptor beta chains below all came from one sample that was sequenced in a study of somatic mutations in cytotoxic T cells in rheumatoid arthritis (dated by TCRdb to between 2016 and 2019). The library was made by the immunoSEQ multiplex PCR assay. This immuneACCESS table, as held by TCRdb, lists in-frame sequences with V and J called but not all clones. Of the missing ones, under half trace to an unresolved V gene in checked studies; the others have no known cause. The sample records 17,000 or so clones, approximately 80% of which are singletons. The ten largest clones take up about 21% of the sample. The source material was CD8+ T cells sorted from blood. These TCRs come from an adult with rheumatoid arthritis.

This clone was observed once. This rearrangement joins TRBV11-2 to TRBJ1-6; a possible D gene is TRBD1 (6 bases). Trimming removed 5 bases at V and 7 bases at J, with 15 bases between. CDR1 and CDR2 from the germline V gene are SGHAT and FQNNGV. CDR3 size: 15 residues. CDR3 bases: TGTGCCAGCAGCCCTCAGGGGACGAGAAATTCACCCCTCCACTTT. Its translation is CASSPQGTRNSPLHF.

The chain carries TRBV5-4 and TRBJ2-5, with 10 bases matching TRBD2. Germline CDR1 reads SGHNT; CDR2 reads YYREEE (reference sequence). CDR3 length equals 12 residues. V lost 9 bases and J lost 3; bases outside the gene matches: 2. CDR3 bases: TGTGCCACCGGACTAGCGGAAGAGACCCAGTACTTC. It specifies CATGLAEETQYF.

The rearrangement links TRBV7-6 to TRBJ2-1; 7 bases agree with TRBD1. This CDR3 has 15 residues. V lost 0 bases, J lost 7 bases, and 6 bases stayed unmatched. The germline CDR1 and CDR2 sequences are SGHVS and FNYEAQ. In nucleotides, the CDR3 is TGTGCCAGCAGCTTAGCCCTAGGGGGCCTGAATGAGCAGTTCTTC. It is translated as CASSLALGGLNEQFF.

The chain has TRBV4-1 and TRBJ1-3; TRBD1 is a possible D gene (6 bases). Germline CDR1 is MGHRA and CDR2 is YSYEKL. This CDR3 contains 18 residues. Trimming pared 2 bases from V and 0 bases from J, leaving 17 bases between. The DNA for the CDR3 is TGCGCCAGCAGCCAAAATACAGGGTCCGCATTCTCTGGAAACACCATATATTTT. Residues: CASSQNTGSAFSGNTIYF.

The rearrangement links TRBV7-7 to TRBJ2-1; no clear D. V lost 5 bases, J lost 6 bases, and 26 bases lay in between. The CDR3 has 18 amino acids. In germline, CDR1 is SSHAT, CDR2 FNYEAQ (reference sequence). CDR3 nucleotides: TGTGCCAGCAGCCCGACGGTAATGAGGCGTACAGCACCCAATGAGCAGTTCTTC. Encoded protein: CASSPTVMRRTAPNEQFF.

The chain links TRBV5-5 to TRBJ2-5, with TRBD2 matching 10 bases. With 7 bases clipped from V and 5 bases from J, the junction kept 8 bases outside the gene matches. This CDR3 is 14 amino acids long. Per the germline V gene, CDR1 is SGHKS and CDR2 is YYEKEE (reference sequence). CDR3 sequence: CASGASGSWETQYF. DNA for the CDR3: TGTGCCAGCGGGGCTAGCGGGAGTTGGGAGACCCAGTACTTC.

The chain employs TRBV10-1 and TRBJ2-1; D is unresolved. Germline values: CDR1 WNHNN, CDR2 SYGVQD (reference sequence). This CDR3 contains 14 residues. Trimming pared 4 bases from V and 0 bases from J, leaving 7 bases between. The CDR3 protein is CASSGPSSYNEQFF. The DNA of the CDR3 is TGCGCCAGCAGTGGGCCGAGCTCCTACAATGAGCAGTTCTTC.

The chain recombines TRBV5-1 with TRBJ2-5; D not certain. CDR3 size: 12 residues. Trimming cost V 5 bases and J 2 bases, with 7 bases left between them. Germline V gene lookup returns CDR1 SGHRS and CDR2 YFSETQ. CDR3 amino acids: CASRSSQETQYF. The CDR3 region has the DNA TGCGCCAGCAGATCCAGTCAAGAGACCCAGTACTTC.